Listed here are 20 T cell receptor beta chains from one sample, sequenced in a study of blood T cell repertoires in COVID-19. The method was immunoSEQ multiplex PCR; TCRdb's version includes in-frame clones alone and lacks a portion of them. The table lists about 330,000 clones, 89% of them singletons. Sequencing was done on a sample of peripheral blood. The receptor source for this set is a man in his late teens or twenties who had recovered from COVID-19.

This clone was seen once. The chain employs TRBV7-6 and TRBJ1-2, with 11 nucleotides matching TRBD1. The CDR3 sequence is 15 residues long. Germline V gene data show CDR1 as SGHVS and CDR2 as FNYEAQ. Germline trimming cut 4 bases from V and 6 bases from J; bases unmatched to any gene: 7. CDR3 loop: CASSSRRTGGDGYTF. CDR3 coding DNA: TGTGCCAGCAGCTCTCGAAGGACAGGGGGCGATGGCTACACCTTC.

This clone has a single count. This chain joins TRBV4-3 and TRBJ1-2; unclear D gene. CDR1 is LGHNA and CDR2 is YSLEER in the germline V gene. The CDR3 covers 13 residues. Trimming took off 1 base at V and 4 bases at J, with 7 bases between the two ends. The DNA for the CDR3 is TGCGCCAGCAGCCAAGGTTGGAGCTATGGCTACACCTTC. This gives the protein CASSQGWSYGYTF.

The chain uses TRBV19 and TRBJ2-7, with a tentative D call TRBD2 (5 bases). Germline V gives CDR1 LNHDA, CDR2 SQIVND (reference sequence). This CDR3 region has 13 residues. V was pared by 6 bases and J by 3 bases, with 12 bases between. The CDR3 here is CASSTDGNYEQYF. The CDR3 DNA reads TGTGCCAGTAGCACGGACGGGAACTACGAGCAGTACTTC.

This chain connects TRBV3-1 (or the pseudogene TRBV3-2) to TRBJ2-7, with 11 bases that match TRBD2. This CDR3 contains 16 residues. Germline V gene lookup returns CDR1 LGHDT and CDR2 YNNKEL (reference sequence). Unmatched junction bases numbered 12, after V lost 4 bases and J lost 7 bases. The CDR3 DNA is TGTGCCAGCAGCCCAACTACTAGCGGGGGCGCGGGGGAGCAGTACTTC. Its protein product is CASSPTTSGGAGEQYF.

The chain has TRBV5-4 and TRBJ2-3; a weak D match, TRBD2 (5 bases). Germline CDR1 and CDR2: SGHNT and YYREEE (reference sequence). Trimming pared 3 bases from V and 4 bases from J, leaving 12 bases between. The length of the CDR3 is 14 residues. CDR3 sequence reads: CASSYRGAADTQYF. The CDR3 DNA follows: TGTGCCAGCAGCTACCGCGGAGCGGCAGATACGCAGTATTTT.

Only a few counts were recorded for this clone. The CDR3 nucleotides read TGTGCCAGCAGCTTTGAGTTCATCGCTGAAGCTTTCTTT. Its protein is CASSFEFIAEAFF. The chain is built from TRBV7-9 and TRBJ1-1; D not resolved. From germline, CDR1 is SEHNR and CDR2 FQNEAQ (reference sequence). V lost 3 bases and J 6 bases, leaving 11 bases between the germline ends. This CDR3 contains 13 residues.

CDR3 amino acids: CASSQFEQGSEQFF. The CDR3 DNA reads TGCGCCAGCAGCCAATTTGAGCAGGGCAGCGAGCAGTTCTTC. The V and J genes are TRBV4-1 and TRBJ2-1, with D possibly TRBD1 on 5 matching bases. The germline V gene has CDR1 MGHRA and CDR2 YSYEKL. With 2 bases removed from V and 10 bases from J, the gap between germline ends came to 15 bases. This CDR3 has 14 amino acids.

This clone occurred once. The V and J genes are TRBV9 and TRBJ1-1; D ambiguous. The CDR3 consists of 13 residues. Trimming pared 0 bases from V and 7 bases from J, leaving 10 bases between. CDR1 is SGDLS, CDR2 YYNGEE, per germline. The CDR3 nucleotides read TGTGCCAGCAGCGTAGATGTAGTGAATGAAGCTTTCTTT. Its translation: CASSVDVVNEAFF. Full variable domain (missing parts from reference TRBV9 and TRBJ1-1): DSGVTQTPKHLITATGQRVTLRCSPRSGDLSVYWYQQSLDQGLQFLIQYYNGEERAKGNILERFSAQQFPDLHSELNLSSLELGDSALYFCASSVDVVNEAFFGQGTRLTVV.

The V and J genes are TRBV19 and TRBJ2-1; D is perhaps TRBD2 (5 bases). CDR3 length: 15 residues. Trimming took off 4 bases at V and 3 bases at J, with 13 bases between the two ends. Germline V gene lookup returns CDR1 LNHDA and CDR2 SQIVND (reference sequence). This CDR3 reads CASSKLASLYNEQFF. The CDR3 DNA is TGTGCCAGTAGTAAATTGGCTAGCCTCTACAATGAGCAGTTCTTC.

A few counts support this clone. V usage is TRBV18 and J usage is TRBJ2-7; D is ambiguous. V was trimmed by 2 bases and J by 0 bases, leaving 11 bases between them. The germline CDR1 and CDR2 sequences are KGHSH and LQKENI. The CDR3 length is 15 residues. This chain's CDR3 is CASSPGRQNSYEQYF. For the CDR3, the DNA is TGTGCCAGCTCACCAGGAAGACAAAACTCCTACGAGCAGTACTTC. Based on the CDR3 plus reference TRBV18 and TRBJ2-7, the full variable domain is NAGVMQNPRHLVRRRGQEARLRCSPMKGHSHVYWYRQLPEEGLKFMVYLQKENIIDESGMPKERFSAEFPKEGPSILRIQQVVRGDSAAYFCASSPGRQNSYEQYFGPGTRLTVT.

This clone was found a few times. V is TRBV5-1 and J is TRBJ2-1, with TRBD2 identical over 8 bases. The germline CDR1 and CDR2 sequences are SGHRS and YFSETQ. The CDR3 spans 16 residues. Trimming at V came to 6 bases and at J to 2 bases, leaving 10 bases not matched to a gene. CDR3: CASTKSGGLTYNEQFF. The CDR3 DNA follows: TGCGCCAGCACGAAAAGCGGGGGCCTCACCTACAATGAGCAGTTCTTC.

The V call is TRBV5-4, the J call TRBJ1-1, with D perhaps matching TRBD1 (5 bases). Germline V lookup: CDR1 SGHNT, CDR2 YYREEE (reference sequence). The CDR3 extends over 12 amino acids. V lost 1 base to trimming and J lost 8 bases, with 9 bases between them. Here the CDR3 reads CASSLTGREAFF. The DNA of the CDR3 is TGTGCCAGCAGCTTGACAGGAAGAGAAGCTTTCTTT.

V gene TRBV5-1 combines with J gene TRBJ1-1, with 7 bases identical to TRBD1. V lost 1 base and J lost 3; bases outside the gene matches: 6. The CDR3 sequence is 15 residues long. Per germline, CDR1 SGHRS and CDR2 YFSETQ. The CDR3 nucleotides read TGCGCCAGCAGCTTGATAGGGGGCAAAGACACTGAAGCTTTCTTT. This codes for CASSLIGGKDTEAFF.

The chain couples TRBV7-3 to TRBJ1-1; 9 bases line up with TRBD1. V dropped 5 bases and J dropped 2; count of bases not matched to a gene: 6. Germline V lookup: CDR1 SGHTA, CDR2 FQGTGA. CDR3 length: 15 amino acids. The CDR3 DNA follows: TGTGCCAGCAGCCCCCAGACAGGGGGAAACACTGAAGCTTTCTTT. Its protein is CASSPQTGGNTEAFF.

This chain connects TRBV4-1 to TRBJ2-3; 11 nucleotides align to TRBD2. Germline V gene data show CDR1 as MGHRA and CDR2 as YSYEKL. The V and J ends lost 4 bases and 6 bases, in that order; junction bases with no gene match: 3. The CDR3 consists of 14 residues. CDR3 sequence: CASSLSGGADTQYF. DNA of the CDR3: TGCGCCAGCAGCCTTAGCGGGGGGGCCGATACGCAGTATTTT.

V is TRBV4-1 and J is TRBJ2-7; 8 positions match TRBD1. The J segment lost 3 bases and the V segment lost 3 bases, leaving 7 bases of the junction unmatched. CDR1 and CDR2 (germline): MGHRA, YSYEKL. The CDR3 totals 15 residues. The CDR3: CASSQGGQVIYEQYF. The CDR3 DNA is TGCGCCAGCAGCCAGGGGGGACAGGTTATCTACGAGCAGTACTTC.

CDR3: CASSLLAGGTDTQYF. DNA for the CDR3: TGCGCCAGCAGCTTACTAGCCGGTGGCACAGATACGCAGTATTTT. V is TRBV5-1 and J is TRBJ2-3; D is perhaps TRBD2 (6 bases). Germline lookup yields CDR1 SGHRS and CDR2 YFSETQ. The CDR3 contains 15 residues. V gave up 2 bases and J gave up 1 base, with 11 bases separating them.

The gene calls are TRBV5-4 and TRBJ1-1; 9 positions match TRBD1. The CDR3 totals 16 residues. The V gene end was trimmed by 4 bases and the J gene end by 2 bases; junction bases not matched to a gene: 9. Germline assignment: CDR1 SGHNT and CDR2 YYREEE (reference sequence). The CDR3 reads CASSGTGGFHNTEAFF. The CDR3 region has the DNA TGTGCCAGCAGCGGAACAGGGGGCTTCCATAACACTGAAGCTTTCTTT.

The chain couples TRBV24-1 to TRBJ1-2; D unresolved. The CDR3 has 13 amino acids. Looked up from germline, CDR1 is KGHDR and CDR2 is SFDVKD. Between the trimmed V and J ends, which lost 3 bases and 4 bases, there was a span of 8 bases. Here the CDR3 reads CATSDAGSYGYTF. DNA for the CDR3: TGTGCCACCAGTGATGCGGGGTCCTATGGCTACACCTTC.

The rearrangement uses TRBV19 and TRBJ2-7, with 9 bases matching TRBD2. The CDR3 covers 13 residues. Germline V lookup: CDR1 LNHDA, CDR2 SQIVND (reference sequence). The V segment lost 8 bases and the J segment 2 bases; nucleotides outside the gene matches: 4. The CDR3 nucleotides are TGTGCCAGTGGCGGGAGGGCGGCCTACGAGCAGTACTTC. This sequence encodes CASGGRAAYEQYF.